This T cell receptor beta chain was sequenced during a study of metastatic and nonmetastatic thyroid tumors. Overall study: Where malignant and benign thyroid patients were concerned, repertoires were compared across blood and tumor or nodule tissue.

Note on this clone: What it binds is unknown.

Points from the study as a whole: In both blood and tumor samples, TCR beta diversity was reported significantly higher for malignant than benign nodules.

Among the patients, none had received any treatment before thyroid surgery. In the authors' methods: A classifier for distant metastasis in papillary thyroid cancer was constructed using CDR3 differences observed across clinicopathological groups. MiXCR reprocessed the PCR reads for TCRdb. The V and J calls come from TCRdb's annotation, not from the publication. The sample consists of 20,000 to 30,000 clones, around 20% of them appearing once. V was pared by 7 bases and J by 2 bases, with 21 bases of the junction left unmatched. This CDR3 comprises 20 residues. CDR1 PRHDT and CDR2 FYEKMQ come from the germline V gene (reference sequence).

The clonotype originates from a female donor with papillary thyroid cancer or a benign thyroid nodule (not recorded which). Some clones in this sample may be carry-over from other donors' samples. Sequenced sample: blood. V is TRBV13 and J is TRBJ2-3; 10 bases line up with TRBD2. The chain's CDR3 is CASTSVVGSGRRSATDTQYF. DNA for the CDR3: TGTGCCAGCACCTCCGTCGTTGGTAGCGGGAGGAGGAGTGCCACAGATACGCAGTATTTT. The variable domain in full, with the rest retrieved from reference TRBV13 and TRBJ2-3, is AAGVIQSPRHLIKEKRETATLKCYPIPRHDTVYWYQQGPGQDPQFLISFYEKMQSDKGSIPDRFSAQQFSDYHSELNMSSLELGDSALYFCASTSVVGSGRRSATDTQYFGPGTRLTVL.